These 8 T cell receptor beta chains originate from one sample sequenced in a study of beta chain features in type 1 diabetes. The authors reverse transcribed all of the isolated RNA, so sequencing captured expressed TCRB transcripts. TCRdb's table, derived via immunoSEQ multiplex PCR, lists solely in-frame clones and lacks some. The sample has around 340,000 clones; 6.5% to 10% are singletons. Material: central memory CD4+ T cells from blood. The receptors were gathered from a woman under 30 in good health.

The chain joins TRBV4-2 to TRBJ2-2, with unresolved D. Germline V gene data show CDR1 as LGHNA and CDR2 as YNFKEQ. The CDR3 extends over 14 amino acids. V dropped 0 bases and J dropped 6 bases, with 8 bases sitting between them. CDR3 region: CASSQDTAPGELFF. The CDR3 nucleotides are TGTGCCAGCAGCCAAGATACGGCTCCCGGGGAGCTGTTTTTT.

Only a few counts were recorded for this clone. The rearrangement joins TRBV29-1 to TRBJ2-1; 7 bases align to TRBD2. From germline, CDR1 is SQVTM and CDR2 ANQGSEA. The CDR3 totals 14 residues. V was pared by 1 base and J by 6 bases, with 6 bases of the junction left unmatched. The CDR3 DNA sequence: TGCAGCGTTGAAGTGCGCGGGAGATTCAATGAGCAGTTCTTC. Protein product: CSVEVRGRFNEQFF.

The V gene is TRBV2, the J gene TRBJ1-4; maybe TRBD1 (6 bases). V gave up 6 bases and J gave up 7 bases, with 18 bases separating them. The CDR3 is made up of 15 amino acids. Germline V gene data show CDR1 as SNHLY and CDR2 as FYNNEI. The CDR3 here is CASRSGQPQVEKLFF. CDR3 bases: TGTGCCAGCAGGTCCGGACAGCCTCAAGTTGAAAAACTGTTTTTT.

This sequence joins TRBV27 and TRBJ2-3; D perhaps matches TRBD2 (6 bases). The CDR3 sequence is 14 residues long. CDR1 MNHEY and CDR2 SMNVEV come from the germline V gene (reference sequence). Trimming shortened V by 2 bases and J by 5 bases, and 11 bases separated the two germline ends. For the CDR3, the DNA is TGTGCCAGCAGTTTAAGGAGGGGTGTAGATACGCAGTATTTT. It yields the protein CASSLRRGVDTQYF.

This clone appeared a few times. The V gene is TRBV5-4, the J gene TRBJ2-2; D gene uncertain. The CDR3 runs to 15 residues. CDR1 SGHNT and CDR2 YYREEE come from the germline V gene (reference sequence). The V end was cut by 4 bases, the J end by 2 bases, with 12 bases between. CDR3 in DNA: TGTGCCAGCAGCCAAGTCCAGCTTAACACCGGGGAGCTGTTTTTT. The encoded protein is CASSQVQLNTGELFF.

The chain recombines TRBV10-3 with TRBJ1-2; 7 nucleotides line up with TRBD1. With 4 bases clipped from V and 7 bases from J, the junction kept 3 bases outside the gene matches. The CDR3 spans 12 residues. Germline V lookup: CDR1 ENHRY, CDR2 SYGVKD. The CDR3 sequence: CAISAGQAGYTF. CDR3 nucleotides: TGTGCCATCAGTGCCGGACAGGCTGGCTACACCTTC.

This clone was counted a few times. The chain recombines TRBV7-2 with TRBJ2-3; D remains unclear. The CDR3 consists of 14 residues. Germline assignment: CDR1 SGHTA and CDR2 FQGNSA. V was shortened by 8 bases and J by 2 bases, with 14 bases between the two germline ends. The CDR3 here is CASGEGFSTDTQYF. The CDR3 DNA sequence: TGTGCCAGCGGCGAAGGCTTCTCCACAGATACGCAGTATTTT.

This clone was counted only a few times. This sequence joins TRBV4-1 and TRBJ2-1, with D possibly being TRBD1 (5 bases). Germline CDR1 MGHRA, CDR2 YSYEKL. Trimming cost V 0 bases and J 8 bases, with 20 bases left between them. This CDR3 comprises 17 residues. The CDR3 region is CASSQEVSEAGPYEQFF. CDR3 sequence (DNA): TGCGCCAGCAGCCAAGAAGTAAGCGAGGCAGGGCCCTATGAGCAGTTCTTC.